This T cell receptor (beta chain) was sequenced in a study of blood T cell repertoires in COVID-19 (TCRdb year 2020). Study-wide context: The collaborator samples originated in the United States, Italy and Spain and spanned the acute and convalescent phases of COVID-19. The material from the prospective study consisted of cDNA or gDNA derived from T cells, B-cell-depleted T cells, or PBMCs. Deeply sampled blood TCRbeta repertoires from subjects exposed to, actively infected with, or recovered from COVID-19 were included in the dataset. The repertoires were released in a freely available public database intended as a resource for research on the immune response to SARS-CoV-2. The samples were drawn from two sources: the first 160 participants of the ongoing ImmuneRACE study, and 950 to 1,500 subjects contributed by 6 global collaborators. The sample metadata nearly always contained a de-identified subject ID, COVID-19 status, age in years and sex. HLA class I and class II types, where available, came from metadata supplied by the sample provider rather than from assay-based typing. Paper-wide results and their limitations: The quantity of clinical and demographic metadata differed by source and by participant and was supplied without curation.

Worth noting for this clone: The antigen it recognizes is unknown. Base-call qualities are not available, and no considerably larger clone is one nucleotide away.

Trimming at the junction amounts to 2 bases on V and 0 bases on J, and the germline ends lie 12 bases apart. Taken from the germline V gene, the CDR1 and CDR2 loops are SGHRS and YFSETQ. Its CDR3 holds 17 amino acids, cysteine through phenylalanine. CDR3 DNA only is kept here, 51 bases in frame from base 1. Participants in the prospective study were enrolled through a virtual design, were aged 18 to 89 years, and lived in about 25 United States geographic areas. Cohort assignment in the prospective study relied on participant-reported clinical history from a screening survey and a study questionnaire. ImmuneRACE Cohort 3 recovered participants were defined by two consecutive negative NP/OP PCR tests, healthcare professional clearance, or symptom resolution. Mobile phlebotomists in the prospective study collected whole blood, serum and a nasopharyngeal or oropharyngeal swab from every participant. Participants in the prospective study had the option to provide additional blood draws and questionnaires over a roughly 2-month period. Prospective study blood samples were shipped either frozen or at room temperature before DNA extraction.

The immunoSEQ Assay, a bias-controlled multiplex PCR, was used to amplify TCRbeta CDR3 regions from genomic DNA. Per the source publication's procedure: The number of nucleated cells in each sample was estimated by amplification of reference gene primers within the assay. Sequence reads were collapsed and filtered to measure the absolute abundance of every unique TCRbeta CDR3 rearrangement. For each sample, productive Simpson clonality was calculated as the square root of Simpson's diversity index over productive rearrangements. Here the immuneACCESS table is served through TCRdb, limited to in-frame sequences with V and J called. Missing clones are a known gap in these copies; in checked studies unresolved V genes cover under half, and the rest lacks a known reason. For V, J and clone size, that table is used; D and trimming come from the DNA. The sample records around 330,000 clones, about nine tenths of which are singletons. Approximately 5% of the sample comes from the top ten.

The material sequenced was PBMCs or T cells enriched from blood (not recorded which). The TCR comes from a man in his sixties who had recovered from COVID-19. Recombination joined TRBV5-1 with TRBJ2-6; the D gene lacks a confident call. The nucleotide sequence is given as TGCGCCAGCAGCTTACCAGGCGCACTCTCTGGGGCCAACGTCCTGACTTTC. Its protein is CASSLPGALSGANVLTF.